Given below is one TCR beta chain in context. Its antigen is not known. CD45RO-negative CD8 cells positively selected for CCR7 made up the naive population, which excluded terminally differentiated effector memory CD45RA+ cells. The data originate from a study of shared clonotypes between healthy human individuals. Background on the study: Three plates each covered CD4 naive and memory; CD8 naive two, CD8 memory one. Study-level findings and limits: Clonotype sharing across donors was expected to vary with sequencing depth.

The CDR3 runs 17 residues. The germline CDR1 and CDR2 sequences are MDHEN and SYDVKM. V was trimmed by 1 base and J by 1 base, leaving 16 bases between them. Across several immunoSEQ plates, the genomic DNA of each subset was split evenly. Produced via immunoSEQ multiplex PCR; TCRdb's table is partial and in-frame only. The sample yields about 2 million clones, around 96% seen once. The V gene is TRBV28, the J gene TRBJ2-5, with D possibly matching TRBD1 (6 bases). The sample was naive CD8+ T cells sorted from blood. The clonotype comes from a young man in good health. Here the CDR3 DNA reads TGTGCCAGCAGTTTATCATCCAGGGACATAATCCAAGAGACCCAGTACTTC. It encodes CASSLSSRDIIQETQYF. The full variable domain, its missing parts supplied by reference TRBV28 and TRBJ2-5, is DVKVTQSSRYLVKRTGEKVFLECVQDMDHENMFWYRQDPGLGLRLIYFSYDVKMKEKGDIPEGYSVSREKKERFSLILESASTNQTSMYLCASSLSSRDIIQETQYFGPGTRLLVL.